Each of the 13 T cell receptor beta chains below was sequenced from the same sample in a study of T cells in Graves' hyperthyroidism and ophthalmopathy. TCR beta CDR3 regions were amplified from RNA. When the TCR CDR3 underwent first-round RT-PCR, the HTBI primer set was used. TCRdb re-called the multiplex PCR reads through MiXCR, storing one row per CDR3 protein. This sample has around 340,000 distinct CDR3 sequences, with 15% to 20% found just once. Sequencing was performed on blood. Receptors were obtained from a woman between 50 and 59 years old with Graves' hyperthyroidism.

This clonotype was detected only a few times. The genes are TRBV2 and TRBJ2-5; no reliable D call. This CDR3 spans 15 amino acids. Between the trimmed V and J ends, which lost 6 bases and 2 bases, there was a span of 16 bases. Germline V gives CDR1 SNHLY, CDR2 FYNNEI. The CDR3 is CASSRKSWGQETQYF. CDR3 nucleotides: TGTGCCAGCAGCCGAAAGTCGTGGGGTCAAGAGACCCAGTACTTC.

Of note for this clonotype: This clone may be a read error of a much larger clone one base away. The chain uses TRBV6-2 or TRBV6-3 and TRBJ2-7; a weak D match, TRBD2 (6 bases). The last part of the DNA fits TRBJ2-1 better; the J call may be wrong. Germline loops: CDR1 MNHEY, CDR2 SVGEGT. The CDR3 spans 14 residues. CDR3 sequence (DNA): TGTGCCAGCAAGCCCGGGACTCTCGCTTACGAGCAGTTCTTC. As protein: CASKPGTLAYEQFF.

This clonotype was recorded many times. CDR3 nucleotide sequence: TGTGCCAGCAGCCAAGGGTCTACTAACTATGGCTACACCTTC. Its translation is CASSQGSTNYGYTF. The chain has TRBV3-1 and TRBJ1-2, with D hard to call. V lost 1 base, J lost 0 bases, and 6 bases lay in between. CDR1 and CDR2 from the germline V gene are LGHDT and YNNKEL (reference sequence). This CDR3 has 14 amino acids.

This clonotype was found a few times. Written as DNA, the CDR3 is TGTGCCAGTAGAACGACCCGGGGCAGCTCCTACGAGCAGTACTTC. The encoded protein is CASRTTRGSSYEQYF. This chain connects TRBV19 to TRBJ2-7; D may correspond to TRBD1 or TRBD2 (5 bases each). V was shortened by 6 bases and J by 0 bases, with 15 bases between the two germline ends. Germline V lookup: CDR1 LNHDA, CDR2 SQIVND (reference sequence). The CDR3 is 15 amino acids.

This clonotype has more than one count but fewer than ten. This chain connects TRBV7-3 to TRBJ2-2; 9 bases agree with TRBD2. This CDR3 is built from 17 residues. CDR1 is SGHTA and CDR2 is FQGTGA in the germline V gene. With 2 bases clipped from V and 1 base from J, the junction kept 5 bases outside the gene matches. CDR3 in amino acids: CASSLGLAGLNTGELFF. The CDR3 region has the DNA TGTGCCAGCAGCTTAGGCCTAGCGGGATTGAACACCGGGGAGCTGTTTTTT.

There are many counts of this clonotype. CDR3 coding DNA: TGTGCCAGCAGTTGGGAAGGACAGGGATCGGACGCTTTCTTT. Its translation: CASSWEGQGSDAFF. The chain employs TRBV12-3 or TRBV12-4 and TRBJ1-1; 8 nucleotides match TRBD1. This CDR3 has 14 amino acids. Trimming took 4 bases from V and 11 from J; bases not matched to a gene: 12.

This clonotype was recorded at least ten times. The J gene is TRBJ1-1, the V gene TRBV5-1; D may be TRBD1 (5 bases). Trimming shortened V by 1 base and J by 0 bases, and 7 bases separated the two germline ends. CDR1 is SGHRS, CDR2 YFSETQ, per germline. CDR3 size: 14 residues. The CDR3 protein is CASSLNRMNTEAFF. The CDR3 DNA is TGCGCCAGCAGCTTGAACAGGATGAACACTGAAGCTTTCTTT.

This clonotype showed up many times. The CDR3 spells CASSATRGAGNTIYF. CDR3 bases: TGTGCCAGCAGTGCGACCCGGGGGGCTGGAAACACCATATATTTT. The chain links TRBV2 to TRBJ1-3; D is possibly TRBD1 (5 bases). The CDR3 is made up of 15 amino acids. Trimming left V 4 bases short and J 2 bases short, with 12 bases between. Germline values: CDR1 SNHLY, CDR2 FYNNEI.

The CDR3 here is CASSIRWQLNTEAFF. DNA of the CDR3: TGTGCCAGCTCAATACGTTGGCAGCTGAACACTGAAGCTTTCTTT. The J gene is TRBJ1-1, the V gene TRBV5-4; no clear D gene. This CDR3 comprises 15 residues. Trimming took 7 bases from V and 0 from J, leaving 16 bases between them. Looked up from germline, CDR1 is SGHNT and CDR2 is YYREEE (reference sequence).

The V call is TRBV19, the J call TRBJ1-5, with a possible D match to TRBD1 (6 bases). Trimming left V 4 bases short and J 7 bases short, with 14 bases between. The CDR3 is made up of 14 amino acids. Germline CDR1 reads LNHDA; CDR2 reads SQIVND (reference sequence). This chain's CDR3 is CASSNGGSGQPQHF. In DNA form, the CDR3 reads TGTGCCAGTAGTAATGGGGGCTCGGGGCAGCCCCAGCATTTT.

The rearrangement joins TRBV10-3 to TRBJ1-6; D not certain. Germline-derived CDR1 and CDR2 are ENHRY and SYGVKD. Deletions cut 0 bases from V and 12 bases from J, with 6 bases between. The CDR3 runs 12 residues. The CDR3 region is CAISESAEPLHF. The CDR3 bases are TGTGCCATCAGTGAGTCCGCGGAACCCCTCCACTTT.

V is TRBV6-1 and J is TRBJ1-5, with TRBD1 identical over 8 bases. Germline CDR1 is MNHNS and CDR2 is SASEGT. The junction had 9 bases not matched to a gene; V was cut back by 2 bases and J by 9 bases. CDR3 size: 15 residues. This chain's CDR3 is CASSENSGGPPPQHF. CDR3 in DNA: TGTGCCAGCAGTGAAAATTCAGGGGGCCCCCCGCCCCAGCATTTT.

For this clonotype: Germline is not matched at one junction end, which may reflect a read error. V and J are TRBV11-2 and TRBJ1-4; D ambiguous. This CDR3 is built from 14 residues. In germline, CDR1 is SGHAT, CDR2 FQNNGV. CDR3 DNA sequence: TGTGCCAGCAGCTTAGATCTTCCTAATGACAAACTGTTTTTT. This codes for CASSLDLPNDKLFF.